This TCR beta chain was profiled in a study of blood T cells in healthy people across ages. The germline V and J ends were trimmed by 3 bases and 8 bases, with 17 bases remaining between them. The CDR3 is 14 amino acids. CDR1 SGHNT and CDR2 YYREEE come from the germline V gene (reference sequence). Using a J-beta primer mix together with a sample-barcoded 5' primer, a second PCR was run for roughly 6 to 12 cycles. Each cDNA was tagged by a template-switch adaptor containing 12 random nucleotides. TCRdb independently ran MiXCR on the 5' RACE reads; one entry per CDR3 protein. The sample lists around 1.1 million distinct CDR3 sequences, roughly two fifths occurring once. Many counts were recorded for this clonotype.

This clonotype was sampled from a man between 18 and 29 years old in good health. Sequences were obtained from blood. The chain links TRBV5-4 to TRBJ1-2, with D tentatively TRBD1 (6 bases). The CDR3 DNA reads TGTGCCAGCAGCTCATTCCGGGACAATAGGGGCTACACCTTC. Its translation: CASSSFRDNRGYTF.